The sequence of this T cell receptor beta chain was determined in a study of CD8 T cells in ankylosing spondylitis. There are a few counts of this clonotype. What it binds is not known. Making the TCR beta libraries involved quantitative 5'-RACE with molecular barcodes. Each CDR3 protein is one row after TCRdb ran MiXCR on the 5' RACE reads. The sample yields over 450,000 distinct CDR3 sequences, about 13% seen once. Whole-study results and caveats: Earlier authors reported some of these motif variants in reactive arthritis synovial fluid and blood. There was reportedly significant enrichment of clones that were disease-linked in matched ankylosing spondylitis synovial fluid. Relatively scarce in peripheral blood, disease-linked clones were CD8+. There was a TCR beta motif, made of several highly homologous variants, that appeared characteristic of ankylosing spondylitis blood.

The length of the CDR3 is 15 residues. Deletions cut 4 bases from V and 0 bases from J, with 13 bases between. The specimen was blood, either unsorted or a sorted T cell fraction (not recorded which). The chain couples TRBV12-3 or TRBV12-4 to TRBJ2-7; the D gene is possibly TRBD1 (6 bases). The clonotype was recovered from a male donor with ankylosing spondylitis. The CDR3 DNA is TGTGCCAGCAGTTCACAGGGAATAAACTCCTACGAGCAGTACTTC. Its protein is CASSSQGINSYEQYF.